Below, 18 T cell receptor beta chains from the same sample are listed, as sequenced in a study of blood T cell repertoires in COVID-19. Repertoires were generated with immunoSEQ multiplex PCR, while TCRdb's copy carries only in-frame clones and drops some. The repertoire holds hundreds of thousands of clones, with about four fifths as singletons. Sample: peripheral blood. These receptors came from an elderly man with acute or convalescent COVID-19.

V is TRBV10-3 and J is TRBJ1-1; 7 nucleotides match TRBD1. Trimming at V came to 5 bases and at J to 0 bases, leaving 3 bases not matched to a gene. CDR3 size: 14 residues. Germline V CDR1 and CDR2: ENHRY, SYGVKD. The chain's CDR3 is CAISTGDLNTEAFF. CDR3 bases: TGTGCCATCAGTACAGGGGATTTGAACACTGAAGCTTTCTTT.

The CDR3 region has the DNA TGTGCCAGCAGCTCAGAGGGGACTAGCGGGAACCACGAGCAGTACTTC. This translates into CASSSEGTSGNHEQYF. The chain links TRBV11-1 to TRBJ2-7; 13 nucleotides agree with TRBD2. The J segment lost 5 bases and the V segment lost 4 bases, leaving 8 bases of the junction unmatched. Per germline, CDR1 SGHAT and CDR2 FQDESV (reference sequence). The CDR3 totals 16 residues.

The gene calls are TRBV15 and TRBJ1-3; 7 bases match TRBD1. V shed 5 bases, J shed 4 bases, and the junction held 8 bases outside the gene matches. The CDR3 is made up of 15 amino acids. Per the germline V gene, CDR1 is LNHNV and CDR2 is YYDKDF (reference sequence). The CDR3 DNA follows: TGTGCCACCAGCCGTCACAGGGGTGGAGGAAACACCATATATTTT. As protein: CATSRHRGGGNTIYF.

This chain links TRBV10-3 with TRBJ2-7; the match to TRBD2 covers 9 bases. The CDR3 consists of 13 residues. V shed 4 bases, J shed 3 bases, and the junction held 1 base outside the gene matches. Germline values: CDR1 ENHRY, CDR2 SYGVKD. CDR3 DNA: TGTGCCATCAGTGCTAGCGGGAACTACGAGCAGTACTTC. Encoded protein: CAISASGNYEQYF.

This clone was seen once. The chain is built from TRBV7-9 and TRBJ2-7; a weak D match, TRBD1 (6 bases). The CDR3 runs to 15 residues. From germline, CDR1 is SEHNR and CDR2 FQNEAQ (reference sequence). The V and J ends lost 5 bases and 5 bases respectively, with 19 bases between them. Here the CDR3 reads CASSVKQGLGNEQYF. CDR3 sequence (DNA): TGTGCCAGCAGCGTCAAACAGGGTCTGGGCAACGAGCAGTACTTC. The whole variable domain, remainder taken from reference TRBV7-9 and TRBJ2-7, is DTGVSQNPRHKITKRGQNVTFRCDPISEHNRLYWYRQTLGQGPEFLTYFQNEAQLEKSRLLSDRFSAERPKGSFSTLEIQRTEQGDSAMYLCASSVKQGLGNEQYFGPGTRLTVT.

This sequence joins TRBV11-2 and TRBJ2-1; D might be TRBD2 (6 bases). The CDR3 has 12 amino acids. Germline V CDR1 and CDR2: SGHAT, FQNNGV. Trimming pared 6 bases from V and 9 bases from J, leaving 12 bases between. The CDR3 protein is CASSRTRGEQFF. In nucleotides, the CDR3 is TGTGCCAGCAGTCGGACGCGGGGTGAGCAGTTCTTC.

This chain links TRBV6-1 with TRBJ2-7, with D possibly TRBD1 on 6 matching bases. The CDR3 covers 16 residues. The V end lost 2 bases, the J end lost 0 bases, and 14 bases lay between the germline ends. The germline V gene encodes CDR1 MNHNS and CDR2 SASEGT. The CDR3 nucleotides read TGTGCCAGCAGTGAATGGGGGACAATTACCTCCTACGAGCAGTACTTC. Protein sequence: CASSEWGTITSYEQYF.

This clone showed up just a few times. This sequence joins TRBV28 and TRBJ1-6; 7 nucleotides match TRBD1. CDR1 is MDHEN and CDR2 is SYDVKM in the germline V gene. The CDR3 contains 14 residues. Germline trimming cut 6 bases from V and 5 bases from J; bases unmatched to any gene: 4. Here the CDR3 DNA reads TGTGCCAGCAGGGGGACAGTGAATAATTCACCCCTCCACTTT. Its translation: CASRGTVNNSPLHF. The entire variable domain, with the rest obtained from reference TRBV28 and TRBJ1-6, is as follows: DVKVTQSSRYLVKRTGEKVFLECVQDMDHENMFWYRQDPGLGLRLIYFSYDVKMKEKGDIPEGYSVSREKKERFSLILESASTNQTSMYLCASRGTVNNSPLHFGNGTRLTVT.

V usage is TRBV6-5 and J usage is TRBJ2-3, with D maybe TRBD1 (5 bases). Germline V gene lookup returns CDR1 MNHEY and CDR2 SVGAGI. Trimming cost V 6 bases and J 0 bases, with 13 bases left between them. CDR3 length: 15 residues. CDR3 bases: TGTGCCAGCAGAAATCAGGGTCTTAGCACAGATACGCAGTATTTT. Translating gives CASRNQGLSTDTQYF.

V usage is TRBV28 and J usage is TRBJ1-5; no definite D call. Germline loops: CDR1 MDHEN, CDR2 SYDVKM. V was shortened by 8 bases and J by 3 bases, with 11 bases between the two germline ends. The length of the CDR3 is 13 residues. CDR3 loop: CASRVRINQPQHF. The CDR3 DNA reads TGTGCCAGCCGAGTTAGAATCAATCAGCCCCAGCATTTT. The full variable domain, completed using reference TRBV28 and TRBJ1-5, is DVKVTQSSRYLVKRTGEKVFLECVQDMDHENMFWYRQDPGLGLRLIYFSYDVKMKEKGDIPEGYSVSREKKERFSLILESASTNQTSMYLCASRVRINQPQHFGDGTRLSIL.

The V and J genes are TRBV19 and TRBJ1-5; 10 nucleotides align to TRBD1. V lost 9 bases to trimming and J lost 7 bases; unmatched junction nucleotides: 12. CDR3 length equals 15 residues. The germline CDR1 and CDR2 sequences are LNHDA and SQIVND (reference sequence). The CDR3 protein is CASRYSDRGNQPQHF. As DNA, the CDR3 is TGTGCCAGCCGTTATTCGGACAGGGGGAACCAGCCCCAGCATTTT.

This clone was seen a few times. The V gene is TRBV25-1, the J gene TRBJ1-2; D gene unclear. Germline CDR1 and CDR2: MGHDK and SYGVNS. This CDR3 is built from 13 residues. Trimming pared 5 bases from V and 8 bases from J, leaving 15 bases between. CDR3 in DNA: TGTGCCAGCAGTCCCGCGGGTAGGGAAGGCTACACCTTC. Protein: CASSPAGREGYTF.

This clone came up a few times. The chain joins TRBV25-1 to TRBJ1-5; 7 bases line up with TRBD1. With V trimmed by 3 bases and J by 3 bases, 2 bases remained unmatched. The CDR3 runs to 14 residues. Per germline, CDR1 MGHDK and CDR2 SYGVNS. The CDR3 here is CASSETGNNQPQHF. The DNA for the CDR3 is TGTGCCAGCAGTGAGACAGGGAACAATCAGCCCCAGCATTTT.

The chain combines TRBV25-1 with TRBJ2-2; 7 bases are shared with TRBD1. The CDR3 consists of 14 residues. Germline loops: CDR1 MGHDK, CDR2 SYGVNS. Trimming cost V 8 bases and J 0 bases; bases outside gene matches: 3. The DNA for the CDR3 is TGTGCCAGCGCTACAGGGGCGAACACCGGGGAGCTGTTTTTT. Its translation: CASATGANTGELFF. Based on the CDR3 plus reference TRBV25-1 and TRBJ2-2, the full variable domain is EADIYQTPRYLVIGTGKKITLECSQTMGHDKMYWYQQDPGMELHLIHYSYGVNSTEKGDLSSESTVSRIRTEHFPLTLESARPSHTSQYLCASATGANTGELFFGEGSRLTVL.

This clone was found a few times. The chain recombines TRBV3-1 (or the pseudogene TRBV3-2) with TRBJ1-3; 7 bases fit TRBD1. From germline, CDR1 is LGHDT and CDR2 YNNKEL (reference sequence). Trimming took 3 bases from V and 5 from J; bases not matched to a gene: 4. This CDR3 spans 14 amino acids. CDR3 protein: CASSHGTARNTIYF. CDR3 DNA sequence: TGTGCCAGCAGCCACGGGACAGCGCGAAACACCATATATTTT.

The chain carries TRBV6-6 and TRBJ2-7, with 13 nucleotides matching TRBD2. The germline V gene encodes CDR1 MNHNY and CDR2 SVGAGI (reference sequence). The CDR3 loop spans 14 amino acids. V gave up 4 bases and J gave up 4 bases; unmatched junction bases: 1. In DNA form, the CDR3 reads TGTGCCAGCAGTTTGACTAGCGGGAGGTACGAGCAGTACTTC. Translating it yields CASSLTSGRYEQYF.

The V call is TRBV30, the J call TRBJ1-2; no clear D gene. The V and J ends lost 6 bases and 1 base respectively, with 6 bases between them. CDR1 is GTSNPN and CDR2 is SVGIG in the germline V gene (reference sequence). The CDR3 spans 11 residues. The CDR3 region is CACPLNYGYTF. CDR3 in DNA: TGTGCCTGCCCTCTTAACTATGGCTACACCTTC.

V is TRBV18 and J is TRBJ1-5; D unresolved. Germline values: CDR1 KGHSH, CDR2 LQKENI. This CDR3 is 18 amino acids long. Trimming took off 3 bases at V and 4 bases at J, with 22 bases between the two ends. CDR3 in amino acids: CASSPQSGWAVTNQPQHF. DNA for the CDR3: TGTGCCAGCTCACCTCAAAGCGGTTGGGCGGTCACTAATCAGCCCCAGCATTTT.